The 14 T cell receptor beta chains given below trace back to one sample, sequenced in a study of beta chain features in type 1 diabetes. Study results and caveats: TCRB CDR3s were moderately but significantly shorter in Type 1 diabetes patients in all four CD4+ subsets.

These TCRs' antigens remain unknown. The sequenced template was cDNA made from the entire isolated RNA. Method: immunoSEQ multiplex PCR; TCRdb's copy keeps in-frame clones and lacks some. This table has some 700,000 clones, around 15% appearing once. Sample: naive CD4+ T cells from blood. All receptors derive from a man younger than 30 with type 1 diabetes.

This clone was counted between two and nine times. The chain employs TRBV6-5 and TRBJ2-5; D is uncertain. Per germline, CDR1 MNHEY and CDR2 SVGAGI. V shed 2 bases and J shed 3 bases, with 7 bases lying between them. The CDR3 is 13 amino acids. CDR3 amino acids: CASSYIWEETQYF. Here the CDR3 DNA reads TGTGCCAGCAGTTACATCTGGGAAGAGACCCAGTACTTC.

This clone came up a few times. The chain links TRBV10-3 to TRBJ2-1; D perhaps matches TRBD1 (6 bases). V dropped 4 bases and J dropped 10 bases, with 20 bases sitting between them. Germline CDR1 ENHRY, CDR2 SYGVKD. This CDR3 comprises 15 residues. CDR3 bases: TGTGCCATCAGTGTCCGGGACGGGACAATAGGAGAGCAGTTCTTC. This translates into CAISVRDGTIGEQFF.

This clone was counted a few times. J is TRBJ1-5 and V is TRBV2, with a possible D match to TRBD1 (5 bases). Trimming cost V 6 bases and J 7 bases, with 10 bases left between them. The CDR3 runs 12 residues. Germline CDR1 and CDR2: SNHLY and FYNNEI. The DNA for the CDR3 is TGTGCCAGCAGCCGGGGGGAACAGCCCCAGCATTTT. Amino acid sequence: CASSRGEQPQHF.

This chain connects TRBV25-1 to TRBJ1-3; D gene uncertain. V lost 6 bases to trimming and J lost 0 bases, with 6 bases between them. Germline CDR1 and CDR2: MGHDK and SYGVNS. This CDR3 is built from 13 residues. Here the CDR3 DNA reads TGTGCCAGCAGACTGCCCTCTGGAAACACCATATATTTT. Protein: CASRLPSGNTIYF.

The genes are TRBV19 and TRBJ1-1, with TRBD1 as a possible D gene (6 bases). This CDR3 comprises 13 residues. Germline assignment: CDR1 LNHDA and CDR2 SQIVND (reference sequence). V was pared by 5 bases and J by 3 bases, with 10 bases between. CDR3 amino acids: CASSPQGHTEAFF. The CDR3 DNA follows: TGTGCCAGTAGTCCGCAGGGGCACACTGAAGCTTTCTTT.

In the case of this clone: Distinct nucleotide sequences in the sample also encode this CDR3. This chain joins TRBV13 and TRBJ1-1; D gene unclear. Germline V gives CDR1 PRHDT, CDR2 FYEKMQ (reference sequence). Between the trimmed V and J ends, which lost 0 bases and 1 base, there was a span of 6 bases. The CDR3 sequence is 14 residues long. Here the CDR3 DNA reads TGTGCCAGCAGCTTAGGCAGACCGAACACTGAAGCTTTCTTT. It yields the protein CASSLGRPNTEAFF.

J is TRBJ2-7 and V is TRBV18; D unresolved. CDR3 length: 13 residues. Germline V gene lookup returns CDR1 KGHSH and CDR2 LQKENI. V was shortened by 1 base and J by 6 bases, with 10 bases between the two germline ends. Here the CDR3 reads CASSPQGIGEQYF. The CDR3 DNA follows: TGTGCCAGCTCACCACAAGGTATCGGCGAGCAGTACTTC.

The chain combines TRBV19 with TRBJ2-1; D is ambiguous. Germline V gene lookup returns CDR1 LNHDA and CDR2 SQIVND (reference sequence). This CDR3 is 11 amino acids long. V was cut by 3 bases and J by 7 bases, with 4 bases left in between. In DNA, the CDR3 is TGTGCCAGTAGTATGATGAATGAGCAGTTCTTC. It yields the protein CASSMMNEQFF.

This clone was detected a few times. This chain links TRBV18 with TRBJ2-1; 12 bases match TRBD2. The CDR3 loop spans 14 amino acids. CDR1 is KGHSH, CDR2 LQKENI, per germline. The trim removed 6 bases at V and 8 bases at J, leaving 5 bases unmatched. CDR3 protein: CASSRTSGVDEQFF. For the CDR3, the DNA is TGTGCCAGCTCCCGGACTAGCGGGGTAGATGAGCAGTTCTTC.

The rearrangement joins TRBV6-5 to TRBJ2-7; D remains unclear. V was clipped by 1 base and J by 3 bases, with 4 bases between them. The CDR3 is 12 residues long. Germline loops: CDR1 MNHEY, CDR2 SVGAGI. The CDR3 coding sequence is TGTGCCAGCAGTTACTGGCACTACGAGCAGTACTTC. This gives the protein CASSYWHYEQYF.

V and J are TRBV11-2 and TRBJ2-1; 12 nucleotides agree with TRBD1. V lost 5 bases, J lost 5 bases, and 7 bases stayed unmatched. The CDR3 has 16 amino acids. Germline V CDR1 and CDR2: SGHAT, FQNNGV. The chain's CDR3 is CASSPRRDRGHNEQFF. The CDR3 DNA reads TGTGCCAGCAGCCCCCGCCGGGACAGGGGGCACAATGAGCAGTTCTTC.

This clone was observed a few times. The rearrangement joins TRBV2 to TRBJ1-5, with unresolved D. This CDR3 is 16 amino acids long. The germline V gene encodes CDR1 SNHLY and CDR2 FYNNEI. With 10 bases removed from V and 0 bases from J, the gap between germline ends came to 19 bases. CDR3 bases: TGTGCCATCACGAACGGGCCCATCAATAGCAATCAGCCCCAGCATTTT. Translated, it gives CAITNGPINSNQPQHF.

CDR3 region: CASSWTLSGANVLTF. The CDR3 DNA reads as TGTGCCAGCAGCTGGACACTCTCTGGGGCCAACGTCCTGACTTTC. This rearrangement joins TRBV5-6 to TRBJ2-6; D possibly corresponds to TRBD1 (5 bases). The CDR3 is made up of 15 amino acids. Per germline, CDR1 SGHDT and CDR2 YYEEEE. V lost 3 bases to trimming and J lost 0 bases, with 7 bases between them.

V usage is TRBV4-1 and J usage is TRBJ1-2; D gene uncertain. The germline V gene has CDR1 MGHRA and CDR2 YSYEKL. The CDR3 has 13 amino acids. Trimming left V 0 bases short and J 8 bases short, with 10 bases between. This chain's CDR3 is CASSQDQSGGYTF. In DNA form, the CDR3 reads TGCGCCAGCAGCCAAGATCAGTCTGGCGGCTACACCTTC.